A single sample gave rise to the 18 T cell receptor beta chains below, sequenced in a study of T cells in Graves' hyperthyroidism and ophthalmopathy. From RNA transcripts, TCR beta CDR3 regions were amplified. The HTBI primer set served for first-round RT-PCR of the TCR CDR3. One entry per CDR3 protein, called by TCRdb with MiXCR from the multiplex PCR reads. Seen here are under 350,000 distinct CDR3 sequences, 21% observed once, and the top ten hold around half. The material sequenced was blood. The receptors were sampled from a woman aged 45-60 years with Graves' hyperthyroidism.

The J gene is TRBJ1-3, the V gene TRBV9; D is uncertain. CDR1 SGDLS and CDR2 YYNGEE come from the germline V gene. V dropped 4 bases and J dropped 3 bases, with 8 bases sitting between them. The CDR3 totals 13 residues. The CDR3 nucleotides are TGTGCCAGCAGCCCCGCTTTTGGAAACACCATATATTTT. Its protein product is CASSPAFGNTIYF.

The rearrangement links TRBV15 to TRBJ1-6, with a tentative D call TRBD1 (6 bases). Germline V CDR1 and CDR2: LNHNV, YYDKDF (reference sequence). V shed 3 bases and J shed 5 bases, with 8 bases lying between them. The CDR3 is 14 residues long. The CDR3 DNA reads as TGTGCCACCAGCAGGGACAGTCATAATTCACCCCTCCACTTT. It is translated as CATSRDSHNSPLHF.

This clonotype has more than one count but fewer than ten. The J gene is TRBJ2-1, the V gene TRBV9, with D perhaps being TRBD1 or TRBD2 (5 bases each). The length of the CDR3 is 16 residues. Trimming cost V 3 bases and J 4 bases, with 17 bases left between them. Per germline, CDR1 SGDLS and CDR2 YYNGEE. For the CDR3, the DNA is TGTGCCAGCAGCGAACTGGGGGAATTGGGGTACAATGAGCAGTTCTTC. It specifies CASSELGELGYNEQFF.

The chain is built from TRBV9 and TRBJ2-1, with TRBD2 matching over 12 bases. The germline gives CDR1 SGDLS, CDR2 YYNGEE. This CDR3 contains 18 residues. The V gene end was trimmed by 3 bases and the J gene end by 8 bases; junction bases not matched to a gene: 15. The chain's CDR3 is CASSETPPSGGAGYEQFF. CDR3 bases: TGTGCCAGCAGCGAGACCCCTCCTAGCGGGGGGGCCGGCTATGAGCAGTTCTTC.

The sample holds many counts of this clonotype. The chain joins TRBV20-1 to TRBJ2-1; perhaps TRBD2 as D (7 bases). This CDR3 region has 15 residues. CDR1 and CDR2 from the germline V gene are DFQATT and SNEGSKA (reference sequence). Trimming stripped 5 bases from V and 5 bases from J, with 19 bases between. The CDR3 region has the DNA TGCAGTGCTCCCAGACTAAGGGGGGGGCACAATGAGCAGTTCTTC. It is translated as CSAPRLRGGHNEQFF.

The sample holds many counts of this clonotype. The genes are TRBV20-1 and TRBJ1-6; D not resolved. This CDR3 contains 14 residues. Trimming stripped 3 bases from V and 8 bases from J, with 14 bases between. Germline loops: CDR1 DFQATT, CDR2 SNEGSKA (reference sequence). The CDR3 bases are TGCAGTGCTAGGTATTCAGGTTCGGATTCACCCCTCCACTTT. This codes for CSARYSGSDSPLHF.

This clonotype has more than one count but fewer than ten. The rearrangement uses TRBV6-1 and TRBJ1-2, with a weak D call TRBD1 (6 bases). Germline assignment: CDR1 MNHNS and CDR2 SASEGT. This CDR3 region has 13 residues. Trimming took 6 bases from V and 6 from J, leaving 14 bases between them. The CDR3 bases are TGTGCCAGCAGAGGGGGGGGCCCGCATGGCTACACCTTC. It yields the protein CASRGGGPHGYTF.

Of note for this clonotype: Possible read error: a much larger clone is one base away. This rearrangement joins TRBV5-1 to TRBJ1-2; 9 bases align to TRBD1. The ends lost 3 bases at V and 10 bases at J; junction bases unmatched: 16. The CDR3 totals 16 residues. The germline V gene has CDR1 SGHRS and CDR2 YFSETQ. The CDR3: CASSSSWDRAGDDYTF. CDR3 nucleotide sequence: TGCGCCAGCAGCTCTTCGTGGGACAGGGCTGGAGACGACTACACCTTC. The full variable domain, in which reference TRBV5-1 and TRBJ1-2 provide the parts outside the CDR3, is KAGVTQTPRYLIKTRGQQVTLSCSPISGHRSVSWYQQTPGQGLQFLFEYFSETQRNKGNFPGRFSGRQFSNSRSEMNVSTLELGDSALYLCASSSSWDRAGDDYTFGSGTRLTVV.

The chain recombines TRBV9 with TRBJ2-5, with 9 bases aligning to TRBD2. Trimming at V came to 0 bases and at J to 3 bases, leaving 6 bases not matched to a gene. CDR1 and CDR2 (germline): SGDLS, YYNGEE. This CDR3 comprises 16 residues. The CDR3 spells CASSVEGRGGKETQYF. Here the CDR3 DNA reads TGTGCCAGCAGCGTAGAGGGGCGGGGGGGTAAAGAGACCCAGTACTTC.

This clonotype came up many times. The CDR3 protein is CASSSGQGAHTQYF. CDR3 DNA sequence: TGTGCCAGCAGCTCGGGACAGGGGGCCCATACGCAGTATTTT. V and J are TRBV7-2 and TRBJ2-3, with 12 bases matching TRBD1. The CDR3 contains 14 residues. The germline V gene has CDR1 SGHTA and CDR2 FQGNSA. The V gene end was trimmed by 4 bases and the J gene end by 7 bases; junction bases not matched to a gene: 3.

The CDR3 here is CASSRVSQNSPLHF. The CDR3 DNA is TGTGCCAGCAGTCGGGTCTCACAGAATTCACCCCTCCACTTT. The chain is built from TRBV12-3 or TRBV12-4 and TRBJ1-6; D is uncertain. CDR3 length equals 14 residues. Deletions cut 5 bases from V and 7 bases from J, with 12 bases between.

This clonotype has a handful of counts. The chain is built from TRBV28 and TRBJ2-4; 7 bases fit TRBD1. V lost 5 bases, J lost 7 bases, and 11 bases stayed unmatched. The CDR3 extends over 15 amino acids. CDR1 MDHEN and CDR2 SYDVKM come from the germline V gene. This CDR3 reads CASSLTGTELNIQYF. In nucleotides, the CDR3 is TGTGCCAGCAGTCTTACCGGGACAGAGTTGAACATTCAGTACTTC.

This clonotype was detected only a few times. CDR3 in amino acids: CASSRLYDRGMYSPLHF. CDR3 coding DNA: TGTGCCAGCAGTCGCCTGTATGACAGGGGAATGTATTCACCCCTCCACTTT. The chain is built from TRBV7-9 and TRBJ1-6, with 8 bases fitting TRBD1. The germline V gene encodes CDR1 SEHNR and CDR2 FQNEAQ (reference sequence). This CDR3 comprises 17 residues. With V trimmed by 6 bases and J by 8 bases, 15 bases remained unmatched. Full variable domain (outside the CDR3, taken from reference TRBV7-9 and TRBJ1-6): DTGVSQNPRHKITKRGQNVTFRCDPISEHNRLYWYRQTLGQGPEFLTYFQNEAQLEKSRLLSDRFSAERPKGSFSTLEIQRTEQGDSAMYLCASSRLYDRGMYSPLHFGNGTRLTVT.

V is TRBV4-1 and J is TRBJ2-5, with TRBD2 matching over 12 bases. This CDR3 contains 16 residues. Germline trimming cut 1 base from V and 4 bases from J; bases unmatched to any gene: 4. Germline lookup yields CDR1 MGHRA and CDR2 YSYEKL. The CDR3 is CASSQGLAGALETQYF. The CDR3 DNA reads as TGCGCCAGCAGCCAAGGACTAGCGGGAGCGCTAGAGACCCAGTACTTC.

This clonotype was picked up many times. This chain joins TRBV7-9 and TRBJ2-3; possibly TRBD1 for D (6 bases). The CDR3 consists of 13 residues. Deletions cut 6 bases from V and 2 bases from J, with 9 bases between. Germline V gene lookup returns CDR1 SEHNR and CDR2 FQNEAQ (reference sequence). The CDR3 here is CASRQGNTDTQYF. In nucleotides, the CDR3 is TGTGCCAGCAGGCAGGGGAACACAGATACGCAGTATTTT.

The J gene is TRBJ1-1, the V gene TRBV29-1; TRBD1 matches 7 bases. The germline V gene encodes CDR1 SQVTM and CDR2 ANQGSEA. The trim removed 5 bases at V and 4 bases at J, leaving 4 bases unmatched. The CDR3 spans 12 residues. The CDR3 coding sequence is TGCAGCGTTCTAGGGACAGCCACTGAAGCTTTCTTT. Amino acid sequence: CSVLGTATEAFF.

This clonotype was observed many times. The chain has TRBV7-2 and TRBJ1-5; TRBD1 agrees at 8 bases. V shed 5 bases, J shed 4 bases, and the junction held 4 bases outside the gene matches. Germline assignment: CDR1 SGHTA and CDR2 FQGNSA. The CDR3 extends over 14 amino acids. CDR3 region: CASSRDRGNQPQHF. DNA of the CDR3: TGTGCCAGCAGCCGTGACAGGGGAAATCAGCCCCAGCATTTT.

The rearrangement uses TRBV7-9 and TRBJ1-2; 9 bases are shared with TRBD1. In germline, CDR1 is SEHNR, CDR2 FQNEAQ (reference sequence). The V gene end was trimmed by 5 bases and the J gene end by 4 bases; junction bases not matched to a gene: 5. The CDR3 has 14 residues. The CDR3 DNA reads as TGTGCCAGCAGCCCGGGACAGGGACTCTATGGCTACACCTTC. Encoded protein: CASSPGQGLYGYTF. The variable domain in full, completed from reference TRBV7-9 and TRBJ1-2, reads DTGVSQNPRHKITKRGQNVTFRCDPISEHNRLYWYRQTLGQGPEFLTYFQNEAQLEKSRLLSDRFSAERPKGSFSTLEIQRTEQGDSAMYLCASSPGQGLYGYTFGSGTRLTVV.